A selection of T cell receptor beta chains follows, all from one sample in a study of T cell repertoires in cytomegalovirus infection. TCRdb re-derived calls from the reads in MiXCR, one entry per CDR3 protein. The top ten clones hold over 10% of a sample with about 530,000 distinct CDR3 sequences, around 27% of them seen once. Sequenced sample: PBMCs. All receptors come from a human donor in good health (CMV status not recorded). Some clones in this sample may be carry-over from other donors' samples. CDR3s include the opening cysteine and the closing phenylalanine or tryptophan. A D gene is named only where the DNA matches it firmly. Where a row states a size, it is once, few, many or the class of an expanded clone; other rows omit it.

J gene: TRBJ1-2; V gene: TRBV7-3; D gene: -; clone size: many; CDR3 protein: CASSPVGQGHGYTF; CDR3 DNA: TGTGCCAGCAGCCCTGTCGGGCAGGGCCATGGCTACACCTTC
J gene: TRBJ2-2; V gene: TRBV6-1; D gene: -; clone size: -; CDR3 protein: CASLGVPANTGELFF; CDR3 DNA: TGTGCCAGCTTGGGGGTCCCCGCGAACACCGGGGAGCTGTTTTTT
J gene: TRBJ1-5; V gene: TRBV7-8; D gene: -; clone size: many; CDR3 protein: CASSSAAQNNQPQHF; CDR3 DNA: TGTGCCAGCAGCTCGGCCGCACAGAACAATCAGCCCCAGCATTTT
J gene: TRBJ2-1; V gene: TRBV28; D gene: TRBD1; clone size: -; CDR3 protein: CASTQTGYGQFF; CDR3 DNA: TGTGCCAGCACCCAGACAGGGTATGGGCAGTTCTTC
J gene: TRBJ1-5; V gene: TRBV12-5; D gene: TRBD1; clone size: -; CDR3 protein: CASGRVPGQGIGNQPQHF; CDR3 DNA: TGTGCTAGTGGCAGGGTCCCGGGACAGGGGATAGGCAATCAGCCCCAGCATTTT
J gene: TRBJ1-3; V gene: TRBV7-9; D gene: TRBD1; clone size: few; CDR3 protein: CASSPQGNSGNTIYF; CDR3 DNA: TGTGCCAGCAGCCCACAGGGGAATTCTGGAAACACCATATATTTT
J gene: TRBJ2-1; V gene: TRBV10-3; D gene: -; clone size: few; CDR3 protein: CAISDPSSGDNEQFF; CDR3 DNA: TGTGCCATCAGTGACCCATCGTCCGGGGACAATGAGCAGTTCTTC
J gene: TRBJ1-2; V gene: TRBV6-1; D gene: TRBD1; clone size: -; CDR3 protein: CASSYRQGVDSKDGYTF; CDR3 DNA: TGTGCCAGCAGTTATCGGCAGGGGGTTGATAGTAAGGATGGCTACACCTTC
J gene: TRBJ2-7; V gene: TRBV28; D gene: TRBD2; clone size: -; CDR3 protein: CASSSRRREGYEQYF; CDR3 DNA: TGTGCCAGCAGTTCTCGCCGGCGGGAGGGCTACGAGCAGTACTTC
J gene: TRBJ1-1; V gene: TRBV6-1; D gene: TRBD1; clone size: many; CDR3 protein: CASNHRGLNTEAFF; CDR3 DNA: TGTGCCAGCAACCACAGGGGCTTGAACACTGAAGCTTTCTTT
J gene: TRBJ1-2; V gene: TRBV14; D gene: -; clone size: -; CDR3 protein: CASSHLDLANYGYTF; CDR3 DNA: TGTGCCAGCAGCCATCTGGACCTAGCTAACTATGGCTACACCTTC
J gene: TRBJ1-2; V gene: TRBV4-1; D gene: -; clone size: few; CDR3 protein: CASSQNLGDYGYTF; CDR3 DNA: TGCGCCAGCAGCCAAAATCTAGGGGACTATGGCTACACCTTC
J gene: TRBJ1-6; V gene: TRBV3-1; D gene: TRBD1; clone size: -; CDR3 protein: CASSRTGDNSPLHF; CDR3 DNA: TGTGCCAGCAGCCGGACAGGCGATAATTCACCCCTCCACTTT
J gene: TRBJ2-7; V gene: TRBV4-1; D gene: TRBD1; clone size: few; CDR3 protein: CASSQAGQGGYYEQYF; CDR3 DNA: TGCGCCAGCAGCCAAGCGGGACAGGGAGGGTACTACGAGCAGTACTTC
J gene: TRBJ2-5; V gene: TRBV11-3; D gene: TRBD1; clone size: few; CDR3 protein: CASSLGIRDRAQETQYF; CDR3 DNA: TGTGCCAGCAGCTTAGGGATCCGGGACAGGGCCCAAGAGACCCAGTACTTC
J gene: TRBJ1-2; V gene: TRBV19; D gene: TRBD1; clone size: -; CDR3 protein: CASSSNPGTANYGYTF; CDR3 DNA: TGTGCCAGTAGTAGCAACCCTGGGACAGCTAACTATGGCTACACCTTC
J gene: TRBJ2-5; V gene: TRBV5-4; D gene: TRBD2; clone size: few; CDR3 protein: CASSDLAGGGSETQYF; CDR3 DNA: TGTGCCAGCAGCGATCTAGCGGGAGGTGGTTCGGAGACCCAGTACTTC
J gene: TRBJ2-1; V gene: TRBV24-1; D gene: -; clone size: -; CDR3 protein: CATSAPYNEQFF; CDR3 DNA: TGTGCCACCAGTGCCCCGTACAATGAGCAGTTCTTC
J gene: TRBJ1-5; V gene: TRBV7-8; D gene: -; clone size: many; CDR3 protein: CASSRDNLNQPQHF; CDR3 DNA: TGTGCCAGCAGCCGAGATAACCTCAATCAGCCCCAGCATTTT
J gene: TRBJ2-5; V gene: TRBV6-2/TRBV6-3; D gene: TRBD1; clone size: -; CDR3 protein: CASRWTGAETQYF; CDR3 DNA: TGTGCCAGCAGATGGACAGGGGCGGAGACCCAGTACTTC
J gene: TRBJ1-1; V gene: TRBV7-3; D gene: TRBD1; clone size: -; CDR3 protein: CASSLFQGDTEAFF; CDR3 DNA: TGTGCCAGCAGCTTATTTCAGGGGGACACTGAAGCTTTCTTT
J gene: TRBJ2-4; V gene: TRBV7-9; D gene: TRBD2; clone size: -; CDR3 protein: CASSLATSGRNNIQYF; CDR3 DNA: TGTGCCAGCAGCTTAGCAACTAGCGGGAGGAACAACATTCAGTACTTC
J gene: TRBJ2-3; V gene: TRBV7-3; D gene: -; clone size: many; CDR3 protein: CASSLSGFEADTQYF; CDR3 DNA: TGTGCCAGCAGCTTATCGGGATTCGAGGCAGATACGCAGTATTTT
J gene: TRBJ2-5; V gene: TRBV7-2; D gene: TRBD2; clone size: -; CDR3 protein: CASSYPTSGRAIETQYF; CDR3 DNA: TGTGCCAGCAGCTATCCGACTAGCGGGAGGGCCATAGAGACCCAGTACTTC
J gene: TRBJ2-1; V gene: TRBV4-2; D gene: TRBD2; clone size: -; CDR3 protein: CASSQEGFAPRLAGAVEQFF; CDR3 DNA: TGTGCCAGCAGCCAAGAAGGGTTCGCTCCGAGACTAGCGGGAGCGGTTGAGCAGTTCTTC
J gene: TRBJ1-1; V gene: TRBV19; D gene: -; clone size: -; CDR3 protein: CASSRQVDTEAFF; CDR3 DNA: TGTGCCAGTAGTAGACAGGTGGACACTGAAGCTTTCTTT
J gene: TRBJ1-1; V gene: TRBV12-3/TRBV12-4; D gene: -; clone size: -; CDR3 protein: CASSFKPGVTEAFF; CDR3 DNA: TGTGCCAGCAGTTTTAAGCCAGGTGTCACTGAAGCTTTCTTT
J gene: TRBJ2-1; V gene: TRBV7-2; D gene: TRBD2; clone size: few; CDR3 protein: CASRFGLAVRHNEQFF; CDR3 DNA: TGTGCCAGCAGATTCGGGCTAGCGGTACGTCACAATGAGCAGTTCTTC
J gene: TRBJ2-1; V gene: TRBV20-1; D gene: TRBD2; clone size: few; CDR3 protein: CSVYGTSVSSYNEQFF; CDR3 DNA: TGCAGTGTATATGGGACTAGCGTTAGCTCCTACAATGAGCAGTTCTTC
J gene: TRBJ2-3; V gene: TRBV27; D gene: TRBD2; clone size: -; CDR3 protein: CASSPVLAGGEDTQYF; CDR3 DNA: TGTGCCAGCAGTCCCGTGCTAGCGGGAGGGGAGGATACGCAGTATTTT
J gene: TRBJ1-4; V gene: TRBV11-2; D gene: -; clone size: many; CDR3 protein: CASSLAPNTGGREKLFF; CDR3 DNA: TGTGCCAGCAGCTTAGCCCCAAACACCGGGGGTCGAGAAAAACTGTTTTTT
J gene: TRBJ2-5; V gene: TRBV14; D gene: -; clone size: -; CDR3 protein: CASSPVRGETQYF; CDR3 DNA: TGTGCCAGCAGCCCCGTCCGGGGAGAGACCCAGTACTTC
J gene: TRBJ1-1; V gene: TRBV10-3; D gene: -; clone size: few; CDR3 protein: CAIGRGEGEAFF; CDR3 DNA: TGTGCCATCGGGAGAGGGGAGGGTGAAGCTTTCTTT
J gene: TRBJ2-7; V gene: TRBV6-2/TRBV6-3; D gene: TRBD2; clone size: few; CDR3 protein: CASSYLSGRVKQEQYF; CDR3 DNA: TGTGCCAGCAGTTACCTCAGCGGGAGGGTTAAACAGGAGCAGTACTTC
J gene: TRBJ1-2; V gene: TRBV7-2; D gene: TRBD1; clone size: -; CDR3 protein: CASSRGQGRRPLGYTF; CDR3 DNA: TGTGCCAGCAGCCGGGGACAGGGGCGACGACCTCTCGGCTACACCTTC
J gene: TRBJ2-7; V gene: TRBV7-2; D gene: TRBD2; clone size: -; CDR3 protein: CASSLSGTSLYEQYF; CDR3 DNA: TGTGCCAGCAGCTTGTCAGGGACTAGTCTCTACGAGCAGTACTTC
J gene: TRBJ2-1; V gene: TRBV6-2/TRBV6-3; D gene: TRBD2; clone size: -; CDR3 protein: CASSYPGLAGGPYSEQFF; CDR3 DNA: TGTGCCAGCAGTTACCCGGGACTAGCGGGAGGGCCGTATAGCGAGCAGTTCTTC
J gene: TRBJ2-6; V gene: TRBV4-2; D gene: -; clone size: few; CDR3 protein: CASSPTSSSGANVLTF; CDR3 DNA: TGTGCCAGCAGCCCCACTAGCAGCTCTGGGGCCAACGTCCTGACTTTC
J gene: TRBJ2-7; V gene: TRBV11-1; D gene: TRBD2; clone size: -; CDR3 protein: CASSLSGSSHYEQYF; CDR3 DNA: TGTGCCAGCAGCCTTAGCGGGAGCTCCCACTACGAGCAGTACTTC
J gene: TRBJ2-3; V gene: TRBV6-5; D gene: TRBD1; clone size: -; CDR3 protein: CASSQKYGQVSDTQYF; CDR3 DNA: TGTGCCAGCAGTCAGAAATATGGACAGGTTTCAGATACGCAGTATTTT
J gene: TRBJ2-5; V gene: TRBV19; D gene: -; clone size: few; CDR3 protein: CASSISRGGETQYF; CDR3 DNA: TGTGCCAGTAGTATATCCAGGGGAGGGGAGACCCAGTACTTC
J gene: TRBJ2-7; V gene: TRBV20-1; D gene: -; clone size: few; CDR3 protein: CSARDPNPDEQYF; CDR3 DNA: TGCAGTGCTAGAGATCCCAATCCTGACGAGCAGTACTTC
J gene: TRBJ1-1; V gene: TRBV6-6; D gene: -; clone size: -; CDR3 protein: CASSYSRSMNTEAFF; CDR3 DNA: TGTGCCAGCAGTTACTCCCGCAGCATGAACACTGAAGCTTTCTTT
J gene: TRBJ2-7; V gene: TRBV5-4; D gene: TRBD2; clone size: few; CDR3 protein: CASSLGGLGSYEQYF; CDR3 DNA: TGTGCCAGCAGCCTCGGGGGACTAGGCTCCTACGAGCAGTACTTC
J gene: TRBJ2-3; V gene: TRBV24-1; D gene: TRBD2; clone size: -; CDR3 protein: CATSDPGTSGTDTQYF; CDR3 DNA: TGTGCCACCAGTGATCCAGGGACTAGCGGCACAGATACGCAGTATTTT
J gene: TRBJ1-3; V gene: TRBV7-2; D gene: -; clone size: many; CDR3 protein: CASSLSGGFSGNTIYF; CDR3 DNA: TGTGCCAGCAGCTTATCCGGAGGTTTCTCTGGAAACACCATATATTTT
J gene: TRBJ2-3; V gene: TRBV25-1; D gene: TRBD2; clone size: -; CDR3 protein: CASSPLSGLAEVSTDTQYF; CDR3 DNA: TGTGCCAGCAGTCCCCTCTCCGGACTAGCGGAAGTTAGCACAGATACGCAGTATTTT
J gene: TRBJ2-5; V gene: TRBV9; D gene: -; clone size: -; CDR3 protein: CASSPFGQTQGETQYF; CDR3 DNA: TGTGCCAGCAGCCCATTTGGACAGACCCAGGGAGAGACCCAGTACTTC
J gene: TRBJ2-1; V gene: TRBV4-3; D gene: -; clone size: -; CDR3 protein: CASSQDSQAIRGNEQFF; CDR3 DNA: TGCGCCAGCAGCCAAGATTCTCAGGCAATACGGGGCAATGAGCAGTTCTTC
J gene: TRBJ2-5; V gene: TRBV7-3; D gene: TRBD1; clone size: many; CDR3 protein: CASSLRGQGWETQYF; CDR3 DNA: TGTGCCAGCAGCTTAAGGGGACAGGGGTGGGAGACCCAGTACTTC
J gene: TRBJ1-4; V gene: TRBV12-3/TRBV12-4; D gene: -; clone size: few; CDR3 protein: CASSWSEKLFF; CDR3 DNA: TGTGCCAGCTCCTGGTCAGAAAAACTGTTTTTT
J gene: TRBJ2-2; V gene: TRBV29-1; D gene: TRBD2; clone size: -; CDR3 protein: CSVAGTSGSSYTGELFF; CDR3 DNA: TGCAGCGTTGCCGGGACTAGCGGGAGCTCTTACACCGGGGAGCTGTTTTTT